This T cell receptor (beta chain) was identified during a study of shared T cell receptors in the human thymus. The CDR3 length is 18 residues. Germline V gene data show CDR1 as SNHLY and CDR2 as FYNNEI. The J segment lost 4 bases and the V segment lost 4 bases, leaving 15 bases of the junction unmatched. The data were produced by immunoSEQ multiplex PCR, yet TCRdb's version contains in-frame clones alone and is incomplete. The sample carries 550,000 to 800,000 clones, 70% to 90% recorded once. The data also belong to a second study, concerning human thymus T cells. As that report states: What appeared biased in thymic and blood repertoires was the usage of V and J genes. Related research has reported that thymic repertoires overlap highly among unrelated individuals.

The specimen was thymocytes. V is TRBV2 and J is TRBJ2-1; 8 bases map to TRBD2. The receptor's source is a girl younger than two with a congenital heart defect. The CDR3 protein is CASSGVGFAGGIYNEQFF. The CDR3 nucleotides read TGTGCCAGCAGTGGGGTAGGATTCGCGGGGGGAATATACAATGAGCAGTTCTTC.